A single sample is the source of the 31 T cell receptor beta chains below, sequenced in a study of blood T cell repertoires in COVID-19. Only in-frame clones appear in the TCRdb table, and some are missing; sequencing was by immunoSEQ multiplex PCR. Of a few hundred thousand clones listed, around 81% are singletons. Input material: peripheral blood. These receptors were collected from a woman aged 55 to 70 with acute or convalescent COVID-19.

The chain employs TRBV5-5 and TRBJ2-7; 8 nucleotides agree with TRBD1. Germline loops: CDR1 SGHKS, CDR2 YYEKEE (reference sequence). The CDR3 spans 14 residues. The ends lost 5 bases at V and 4 bases at J; junction bases unmatched: 8. In DNA, the CDR3 is TGTGCCAGCAGTCAGGGACAGGCGGTGTACGAGCAGTACTTC. Residues: CASSQGQAVYEQYF.

This clone appeared a few times. The rearrangement links TRBV19 to TRBJ2-7; the match to TRBD2 covers 10 bases. Looked up from germline, CDR1 is LNHDA and CDR2 is SQIVND (reference sequence). The CDR3 is 14 amino acids. The V segment lost 6 bases and the J segment 0 bases; nucleotides outside the gene matches: 2. CDR3 bases: TGTGCCAGTAGCCGGACTAGCGGCTCCTACGAGCAGTACTTC. Translated, it gives CASSRTSGSYEQYF.

This clone was seen once. The gene calls are TRBV9 and TRBJ1-4; weak D call: TRBD1 (5 bases). Trimming shortened V by 0 bases and J by 2 bases, and 8 bases separated the two germline ends. Germline values: CDR1 SGDLS, CDR2 YYNGEE. The CDR3 loop spans 15 amino acids. The CDR3 here is CASSVAQGTNEKLFF. The CDR3 DNA reads as TGTGCCAGCAGCGTAGCCCAGGGTACTAATGAAAAACTGTTTTTT.

The chain joins TRBV6-5 to TRBJ1-1; 9 bases fit TRBD1. This CDR3 is built from 16 residues. The ends lost 2 bases at V and 9 bases at J; junction bases unmatched: 13. The germline V gene has CDR1 MNHEY and CDR2 SVGAGI. CDR3 DNA sequence: TGTGCCAGCAGTTACGAGTCGGGGACAGGGAGGCTTCAAGCTTTCTTT. Translating gives CASSYESGTGRLQAFF.

V gene TRBV7-3 combines with J gene TRBJ2-2, with 11 bases matching TRBD2. The CDR3 extends over 16 amino acids. The V gene's germline CDR1 is SGHTA and CDR2 FQGTGA. Germline trimming cut 5 bases from V and 2 bases from J; bases unmatched to any gene: 4. In DNA, the CDR3 is TGTGCCAGCAGCCGAGGGACTAGCGGAAACACCGGGGAGCTGTTTTTT. Amino acid sequence: CASSRGTSGNTGELFF.

V gene TRBV2 combines with J gene TRBJ2-2; 10 positions agree with TRBD2. V lost 4 bases and J lost 2; bases outside the gene matches: 7. Germline CDR1 reads SNHLY; CDR2 reads FYNNEI. The CDR3 totals 17 residues. The CDR3 bases are TGTGCCAGCAGTGGGATTACTAGCGGGGTTAACACCGGGGAGCTGTTTTTT. Protein: CASSGITSGVNTGELFF.

This chain uses TRBV5-6 with TRBJ1-2, with a weak D call TRBD1 (5 bases). The CDR3 sequence is 18 residues long. Trimming took 4 bases from V and 0 from J, leaving 22 bases between them. Per the germline V gene, CDR1 is SGHDT and CDR2 is YYEEEE. CDR3 region: CASSIFKGASPSNYGYTF. CDR3 nucleotides: TGTGCCAGCAGCATTTTTAAAGGGGCCTCACCTTCTAACTATGGCTACACCTTC.

V usage is TRBV2 and J usage is TRBJ2-1, with TRBD1 identical over 9 bases. V was pared by 6 bases and J by 5 bases, with 8 bases of the junction left unmatched. The CDR3 runs to 15 residues. Germline values: CDR1 SNHLY, CDR2 FYNNEI. CDR3 bases: TGTGCCAGCAGCCAGGGACAGGGTCGCCACAATGAGCAGTTCTTC. The encoded protein is CASSQGQGRHNEQFF.

The chain combines TRBV5-6 with TRBJ1-2, with a possible D match to TRBD1 (5 bases). V lost 0 bases, J lost 7 bases, and 13 bases lay in between. There are 14 residues in the CDR3. Per the germline V gene, CDR1 is SGHDT and CDR2 is YYEEEE. The CDR3 here is CASSLGGGRAGYTF. The DNA of the CDR3 is TGTGCCAGCAGCTTGGGGGGCGGAAGGGCTGGCTACACCTTC. The whole variable domain, filled in from reference TRBV5-6 and TRBJ1-2, reads DAGVTQSPTHLIKTRGQQVTLRCSPKSGHDTVSWYQQALGQGPQFIFQYYEEEERQRGNFPDRFSGHQFPNYSSELNVNALLLGDSALYLCASSLGGGRAGYTFGSGTRLTVV.

V is TRBV29-1 and J is TRBJ1-2; D call uncertain. The V gene's germline CDR1 is SQVTM and CDR2 ANQGSEA. The V gene lost 2 bases and the J gene lost 6 bases, with 13 bases spanning the gap. The CDR3 sequence is 13 residues long. The CDR3 spells CSVESAGENGYTF. Here the CDR3 DNA reads TGCAGCGTTGAATCAGCCGGGGAAAATGGCTACACCTTC.

The genes are TRBV6-6 and TRBJ2-3; possibly TRBD1 for D (5 bases). Germline CDR1 and CDR2: MNHNY and SVGAGI (reference sequence). Trimming took off 6 bases at V and 1 base at J, with 14 bases between the two ends. CDR3 length: 15 amino acids. This CDR3 is CASSPTDSGTDTQYF. DNA of the CDR3: TGTGCCAGCAGCCCTACCGACAGCGGCACAGATACGCAGTATTTT.

Concerning this clone: Other DNA variants within this sample encode the same CDR3. This chain uses TRBV5-4 with TRBJ2-3, with 9 bases that match TRBD2. Trimming cost V 0 bases and J 3 bases; bases outside gene matches: 2. The CDR3 contains 15 residues. Germline lookup yields CDR1 SGHNT and CDR2 YYREEE (reference sequence). CDR3 loop: CASSLDSGGTDTQYF. The CDR3 region has the DNA TGTGCCAGCAGCTTGGATAGCGGGGGAACAGATACGCAGTATTTT. Drawing the rest from reference TRBV5-4 and TRBJ2-3, the complete variable domain is ETGVTQSPTHLIKTRGQQVTLRCSSQSGHNTVSWYQQALGQGPQFIFQYYREEENGRGNFPPRFSGLQFPNYSSELNVNALELDDSALYLCASSLDSGGTDTQYFGPGTRLTVL.

The chain links TRBV7-9 to TRBJ2-2; 7 bases map to TRBD1. Looked up from germline, CDR1 is SEHNR and CDR2 is FQNEAQ (reference sequence). The CDR3 spans 16 residues. V was pared by 5 bases and J by 3 bases, with 9 bases of the junction left unmatched. As DNA, the CDR3 is TGTGCCAGCAGCGCATGGGAGACAGGGTACACCGGGGAGCTGTTTTTT. Residues: CASSAWETGYTGELFF.

V usage is TRBV9 and J usage is TRBJ1-4, with 7 bases matching TRBD1. Unmatched junction bases numbered 8, after V lost 2 bases and J lost 7 bases. Germline V lookup: CDR1 SGDLS, CDR2 YYNGEE. CDR3 size: 15 residues. CDR3 DNA sequence: TGTGCCAGCAGCGTTATGATAGGGGGCGGTGAAAAACTGTTTTTT. This codes for CASSVMIGGGEKLFF.

The V gene is TRBV9, the J gene TRBJ2-7; possibly TRBD2 for D (6 bases). V gave up 2 bases and J gave up 0 bases, with 18 bases separating them. Germline V CDR1 and CDR2: SGDLS, YYNGEE. The CDR3 spans 17 residues. The CDR3 region has the DNA TGTGCCAGCAGCGTGGTCCAACCAGCAGCGGGCTCCTACGAGCAGTACTTC. Translating gives CASSVVQPAAGSYEQYF.

The chain has TRBV6-5 and TRBJ2-7; tentative D call: TRBD1 (6 bases). V was shortened by 8 bases and J by 2 bases, with 10 bases between the two germline ends. This CDR3 has 12 amino acids. The V gene's germline CDR1 is MNHEY and CDR2 SVGAGI. DNA for the CDR3: TGTGCCAGCCGGGACACGACCTACGAGCAGTACTTC. This sequence encodes CASRDTTYEQYF.

This rearrangement joins TRBV18 to TRBJ1-5; 9 bases line up with TRBD1. Germline V gene lookup returns CDR1 KGHSH and CDR2 LQKENI. The CDR3 spans 15 residues. The junction had 6 bases not matched to a gene; V was cut back by 3 bases and J by 6 bases. The DNA for the CDR3 is TGTGCCAGCTCACCGGGACAGGGTTCGATTCAGCCCCAGCATTTT. Translation: CASSPGQGSIQPQHF. Variable domain in full (rest from reference TRBV18 and TRBJ1-5): NAGVMQNPRHLVRRRGQEARLRCSPMKGHSHVYWYRQLPEEGLKFMVYLQKENIIDESGMPKERFSAEFPKEGPSILRIQQVVRGDSAAYFCASSPGQGSIQPQHFGDGTRLSIL.

J is TRBJ1-1 and V is TRBV5-5, with D perhaps matching TRBD1 (6 bases). The germline CDR1 and CDR2 sequences are SGHKS and YYEKEE (reference sequence). This CDR3 region has 14 residues. V lost 4 bases to trimming and J lost 1 base, with 11 bases between them. CDR3 region: CASSAGTQNTEAFF. The CDR3 DNA is TGTGCCAGCAGCGCCGGGACACAGAACACTGAAGCTTTCTTT.

This chain uses TRBV5-1 with TRBJ2-7, with 12 bases matching TRBD1. V lost 3 bases to trimming and J lost 1 base; unmatched junction nucleotides: 17. Germline V lookup: CDR1 SGHRS, CDR2 YFSETQ. The CDR3 covers 20 residues. CDR3 nucleotides: TGCGCCAGCAGCTCCTACCCGGGACAGGGGGCGGTCCCCATATCCTACGAGCAGTACTTC. It codes for CASSSYPGQGAVPISYEQYF. Filled out from reference TRBV5-1 and TRBJ2-7, the complete variable domain reads KAGVTQTPRYLIKTRGQQVTLSCSPISGHRSVSWYQQTPGQGLQFLFEYFSETQRNKGNFPGRFSGRQFSNSRSEMNVSTLELGDSALYLCASSSYPGQGAVPISYEQYFGPGTRLTVT.

The chain combines TRBV2 with TRBJ2-7, with 7 nucleotides matching TRBD1. Germline V lookup: CDR1 SNHLY, CDR2 FYNNEI. After removal of 8 bases from V and 3 bases from J, the junction contained 4 bases not matched to a gene. The CDR3 totals 12 residues. DNA of the CDR3: TGTGCCAGCCGCCGGACAGGCTACGAGCAGTACTTC. This encodes CASRRTGYEQYF.

This sequence joins TRBV11-2 and TRBJ1-1; D remains unclear. Germline assignment: CDR1 SGHAT and CDR2 FQNNGV. The CDR3 is made up of 15 amino acids. V was trimmed by 1 base and J by 1 base, leaving 10 bases between them. Here the CDR3 DNA reads TGTGCCAGCAGCTTAGGGACCGGGAAGAACACTGAAGCTTTCTTT. Protein sequence: CASSLGTGKNTEAFF. The full variable domain, with the rest looked up from reference TRBV11-2 and TRBJ1-1, is EAGVAQSPRYKIIEKRQSVAFWCNPISGHATLYWYQQILGQGPKLLIQFQNNGVVDDSQLPKDRFSAERLKGVDSTLKIQPAKLEDSAVYLCASSLGTGKNTEAFFGQGTRLTVV.

The chain employs TRBV19 and TRBJ1-4; D unclear. The CDR3 runs to 14 residues. Looked up from germline, CDR1 is LNHDA and CDR2 is SQIVND (reference sequence). Trimming shortened V by 1 base and J by 8 bases, and 11 bases separated the two germline ends. The CDR3 region has the DNA TGTGCCAGTAGTATAGGGCAGCGAAGGGAAAAACTGTTTTTT. Its protein is CASSIGQRREKLFF.

The chain has TRBV3-1 (or the pseudogene TRBV3-2) and TRBJ2-7; perhaps TRBD1 as D (6 bases). This CDR3 spans 13 amino acids. CDR1 is LGHDT, CDR2 YNNKEL, per germline (reference sequence). V lost 6 bases and J 5 bases, leaving 14 bases between the germline ends. The CDR3 DNA reads as TGTGCCAGCAGATCTAGCACAGGGCACGAGCAGTACTTC. It specifies CASRSSTGHEQYF.

The chain couples TRBV3-1 (or the pseudogene TRBV3-2) to TRBJ2-7; D is uncertain. Germline CDR1 and CDR2: LGHDT and YNNKEL (reference sequence). This CDR3 region has 14 residues. V lost 0 bases, J lost 4 bases, and 10 bases lay in between. Here the CDR3 DNA reads TGTGCCAGCAGCCAAGATCAACTCGTTTACGAGCAGTACTTC. This translates into CASSQDQLVYEQYF.

This clone was seen a single time. This chain links TRBV5-1 with TRBJ2-3; 11 bases are shared with TRBD2. CDR3 size: 14 residues. The germline V gene has CDR1 SGHRS and CDR2 YFSETQ. Trimming removed 4 bases from V and 7 bases from J; junction bases left unmatched: 5. CDR3 sequence: CASSDASGGYTQYF. The CDR3 nucleotides are TGCGCCAGCAGCGACGCTAGCGGGGGGTATACGCAGTATTTT.

The rearrangement joins TRBV6-5 to TRBJ1-1, with TRBD1 matching 7 bases. The junction had 14 bases not matched to a gene; V was cut back by 6 bases and J by 10 bases. Per the germline V gene, CDR1 is MNHEY and CDR2 is SVGAGI. The CDR3 is made up of 14 amino acids. The CDR3 protein is CASRPPPGQSRAFF. CDR3 sequence (DNA): TGTGCCAGCAGACCCCCACCGGGACAGAGTCGAGCTTTCTTT.

The chain combines TRBV30 with TRBJ1-5; unclear D gene. Germline V lookup: CDR1 GTSNPN, CDR2 SVGIG (reference sequence). The CDR3 totals 16 residues. V was clipped by 7 bases and J by 0 bases, with 19 bases between them. The DNA for the CDR3 is TGTGCCTCGACGACAAGTCCGGTAAATAGCAATCAGCCCCAGCATTTT. It yields the protein CASTTSPVNSNQPQHF. Complete variable domain (other parts from reference TRBV30 and TRBJ1-5): SQTIHQWPATLVQPVGSPLSLECTVEGTSNPNLYWYRQAAGRGLQLLFYSVGIGQISSEVPQNLSASRPQDRQFILSSKKLLLSDSGFYLCASTTSPVNSNQPQHFGDGTRLSIL.

V gene TRBV14 combines with J gene TRBJ1-2; weak D call: TRBD1 (5 bases). Looked up from germline, CDR1 is SGHDN and CDR2 is FVKESK. Trimming pared 2 bases from V and 5 bases from J, leaving 18 bases between. The CDR3 consists of 16 residues. CDR3 DNA: TGTGCCAGCAGCCAAACTGAGGACACAACGAGGTATGGCTACACCTTC. Residues: CASSQTEDTTRYGYTF.

This chain links TRBV28 with TRBJ2-2, with 9 bases aligning to TRBD2. After removal of 6 bases from V and 1 base from J, the junction contained 0 bases not matched to a gene. The CDR3 sequence is 14 residues long. In germline, CDR1 is MDHEN, CDR2 SYDVKM. Written as DNA, the CDR3 is TGTGCCAGCAGGACTAGCGGGAACACCGGGGAGCTGTTTTTT. Translated: CASRTSGNTGELFF.

Only one count was recorded for this clone. This chain connects TRBV19 to TRBJ1-4; D is perhaps TRBD1 (6 bases). V was cut by 6 bases and J by 6 bases, with 17 bases left in between. The CDR3 spans 15 residues. Germline-derived CDR1 and CDR2 are LNHDA and SQIVND (reference sequence). The CDR3 here is CASRRTGTTDEKLFF. The CDR3 nucleotides are TGTGCCAGTAGAAGGACCGGGACAACGGATGAAAAACTGTTTTTT.

The gene calls are TRBV2 and TRBJ1-1; 9 bases map to TRBD1. Germline CDR1 SNHLY, CDR2 FYNNEI. There are 13 residues in the CDR3. The V gene end was trimmed by 6 bases and the J gene end by 10 bases; junction bases not matched to a gene: 9. CDR3 DNA sequence: TGTGCCAGCAGGGGGGACAGGGAAGGGGTAGCTTTCTTT. Translating gives CASRGDREGVAFF.